Below are 12 T cell receptor beta chains sequenced from a single sample in a study of cytomegalovirus exposure and HLA in healthy donors. In the PCR, 60 Vbeta and 13 Jbeta primers were used. The table came from immunoSEQ multiplex PCR; TCRdb's copy has only in-frame clones and leaves some out. Recorded here are around 160,000 clones; the top ten clones represent about 1.7%. Sequencing was carried out using PBMCs. Receptors originate from a woman in her forties or fifties in good health and CMV-seronegative.

V gene TRBV2 combines with J gene TRBJ1-5, with TRBD1 as a possible D gene (6 bases). V lost 7 bases to trimming and J lost 0 bases, with 16 bases between them. Germline V lookup: CDR1 SNHLY, CDR2 FYNNEI. CDR3 size: 16 residues. The CDR3 DNA is TGTGCCAGCACCGAAGACAGGACCTATAGCAATCAGCCCCAGCATTTT. As protein: CASTEDRTYSNQPQHF.

This chain's CDR3 is CASSLHWGDNNEQFF. The CDR3, as DNA: TGTGCCAGCAGCTTACATTGGGGGGATAACAATGAGCAGTTCTTC. The chain joins TRBV5-5 to TRBJ2-1, with a weak D call TRBD2 (6 bases). Germline CDR1 is SGHKS and CDR2 is YYEKEE (reference sequence). The CDR3 has 15 amino acids. Trimming took off 2 bases at V and 5 bases at J, with 14 bases between the two ends.

This chain links TRBV19 with TRBJ2-1, with TRBD1 matching over 8 bases. V shed 5 bases and J 8 bases; nucleotides not matched to a gene: 11. Germline V gene sequence: CDR1 LNHDA, CDR2 SQIVND (reference sequence). The CDR3 loop spans 15 amino acids. CDR3 nucleotide sequence: TGTGCCAGTAGTGTTGGACAGGGTGTGGGCGATGAGCAGTTCTTC. As protein: CASSVGQGVGDEQFF.

The chain employs TRBV27 and TRBJ1-6, with 7 bases identical to TRBD1. The CDR3 covers 16 residues. CDR1 is MNHEY and CDR2 is SMNVEV in the germline V gene (reference sequence). V lost 4 bases, J lost 7 bases, and 10 bases stayed unmatched. DNA of the CDR3: TGTGCCAGCAGTTGGGTCTCGACAGGGCTGAATTCACCCCTCCACTTT. Amino acid sequence: CASSWVSTGLNSPLHF.

The chain has TRBV11-1 and TRBJ1-2; tentatively, D is TRBD1 (6 bases). The CDR3 is 13 amino acids. Trimming stripped 2 bases from V and 7 bases from J, with 11 bases between. Germline lookup yields CDR1 SGHAT and CDR2 FQDESV (reference sequence). This CDR3 is CASSLTGSAGYTF. The CDR3 nucleotides are TGTGCCAGCAGCTTAACAGGGTCTGCTGGCTACACCTTC.

The chain uses TRBV6-1 and TRBJ2-2; no reliable D call. Germline-derived CDR1 and CDR2 are MNHNS and SASEGT. CDR3 length: 14 residues. V lost 10 bases and J 8 bases, leaving 20 bases between the germline ends. DNA for the CDR3: TGTGCCACCAAGCATACCACCTTTGAAGGGGAGCTGTTTTTT. Its translation is CATKHTTFEGELFF.

The V and J genes are TRBV11-2 and TRBJ2-1, with a weak D call TRBD2 (6 bases). V was shortened by 4 bases and J by 0 bases, with 13 bases between the two germline ends. The CDR3 is 16 amino acids. Per germline, CDR1 SGHAT and CDR2 FQNNGV. The CDR3 sequence: CASSSGGTISYNEQFF. The CDR3 DNA sequence: TGTGCCAGCAGCTCTGGCGGGACGATCTCCTACAATGAGCAGTTCTTC. The variable domain in full, with the rest retrieved from reference TRBV11-2 and TRBJ2-1, is EAGVAQSPRYKIIEKRQSVAFWCNPISGHATLYWYQQILGQGPKLLIQFQNNGVVDDSQLPKDRFSAERLKGVDSTLKIQPAKLEDSAVYLCASSSGGTISYNEQFFGPGTRLTVL.

The CDR3 here is CASSVGEAHYGYTF. The DNA for the CDR3 is TGTGCCAGCAGCGTAGGGGAGGCGCACTATGGCTACACCTTC. The V call is TRBV9, the J call TRBJ1-2; D is unresolved. The CDR3 is 14 amino acids. Trimming removed 0 bases from V and 3 bases from J, with 9 bases in between. The V gene's germline CDR1 is SGDLS and CDR2 YYNGEE. The full variable domain, in which reference TRBV9 and TRBJ1-2 provide the parts outside the CDR3, is DSGVTQTPKHLITATGQRVTLRCSPRSGDLSVYWYQQSLDQGLQFLIQYYNGEERAKGNILERFSAQQFPDLHSELNLSSLELGDSALYFCASSVGEAHYGYTFGSGTRLTVV.

The rearrangement links TRBV4-1 to TRBJ1-1; D is ambiguous. Deletions cut 0 bases from V and 1 base from J, with 9 bases between. The CDR3 length is 15 residues. Germline CDR1 is MGHRA and CDR2 is YSYEKL. The CDR3 loop is CASSQDRVSNTEAFF. DNA for the CDR3: TGCGCCAGCAGCCAAGATCGAGTGTCGAACACTGAAGCTTTCTTT.

The chain combines TRBV9 with TRBJ2-2; TRBD2 matches 10 bases. V lost 0 bases and J lost 0; bases outside the gene matches: 8. CDR1 and CDR2 (germline): SGDLS, YYNGEE. CDR3 length: 19 residues. This CDR3 is CASSVAQRGGNTNTGELFF. The CDR3 DNA is TGTGCCAGCAGCGTAGCCCAGCGGGGGGGAAACACGAACACCGGGGAGCTGTTTTTT.

This chain links TRBV7-2 with TRBJ2-2; TRBD1 is a possible D gene (6 bases). V was pared by 2 bases and J by 4 bases, with 17 bases between. The V gene's germline CDR1 is SGHTA and CDR2 FQGNSA. The CDR3 has 17 amino acids. The DNA of the CDR3 is TGTGCCAGCAGCTTACAGCCCAATTACAGGGTCACCGGGGAGCTGTTTTTT. Translated: CASSLQPNYRVTGELFF.

The J gene is TRBJ1-6, the V gene TRBV27; 9 nucleotides line up with TRBD1. The CDR3 is made up of 16 amino acids. Germline assignment: CDR1 MNHEY and CDR2 SMNVEV (reference sequence). V lost 1 base, J lost 7 bases, and 5 bases stayed unmatched. DNA of the CDR3: TGTGCCAGCAGTTTATATAGGGACAGGGTCAATTCACCCCTCCACTTT. It codes for CASSLYRDRVNSPLHF.